The clone carrying this TCR beta chain has ten or more counts. The antigen is undetermined. The sample is drawn from a study of early T cells in non-severe SARS-CoV-2 infection. About the research overall: With bulk RNA from unsorted whole blood as input, sequencing yielded unpaired chains. Study-wide results and caveats: Anti-spike CD8 responses were favored in VDJdb matching, and private and CD4 specificities were missed.

Individual cDNA molecules were tagged with unique molecular identifiers. TCRdb re-called the 5' RACE reads with MiXCR, one entry per CDR3 protein. The repertoire consists of some 54,000 distinct CDR3 sequences, with roughly a tenth occurring once and the leading ten covering more than 6.5%. Germline CDR1 reads SGHRS; CDR2 reads YFSETQ. Trimming removed 4 bases from V and 8 bases from J; junction bases left unmatched: 15. This CDR3 is built from 17 residues. The rearrangement links TRBV5-1 to TRBJ2-2; 9 bases map to TRBD1. Sequenced material: whole blood. The receptor comes from an adult who was a healthcare worker with PCR-confirmed SARS-CoV-2 infection or an uninfected control (not recorded which). In DNA, the CDR3 is TGCGCCAGCAGCATTGACGCACCGGGACAGGGAGGAGGGGAGCTGTTTTTT. Its protein product is CASSIDAPGQGGGELFF.